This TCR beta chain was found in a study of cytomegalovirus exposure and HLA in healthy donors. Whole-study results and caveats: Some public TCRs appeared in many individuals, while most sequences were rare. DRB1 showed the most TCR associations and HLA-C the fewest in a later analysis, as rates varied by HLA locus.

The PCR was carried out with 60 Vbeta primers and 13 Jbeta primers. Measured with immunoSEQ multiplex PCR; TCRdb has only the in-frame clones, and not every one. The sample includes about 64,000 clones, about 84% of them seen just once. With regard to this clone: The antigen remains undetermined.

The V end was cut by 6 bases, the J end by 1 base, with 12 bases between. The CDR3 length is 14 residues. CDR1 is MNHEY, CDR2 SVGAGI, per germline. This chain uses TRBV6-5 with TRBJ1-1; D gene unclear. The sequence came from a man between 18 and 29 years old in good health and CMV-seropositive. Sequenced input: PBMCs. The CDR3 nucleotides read TGTGCCAGCAGAACGTCTAAATCGAACACTGAAGCTTTCTTT. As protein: CASRTSKSNTEAFF.